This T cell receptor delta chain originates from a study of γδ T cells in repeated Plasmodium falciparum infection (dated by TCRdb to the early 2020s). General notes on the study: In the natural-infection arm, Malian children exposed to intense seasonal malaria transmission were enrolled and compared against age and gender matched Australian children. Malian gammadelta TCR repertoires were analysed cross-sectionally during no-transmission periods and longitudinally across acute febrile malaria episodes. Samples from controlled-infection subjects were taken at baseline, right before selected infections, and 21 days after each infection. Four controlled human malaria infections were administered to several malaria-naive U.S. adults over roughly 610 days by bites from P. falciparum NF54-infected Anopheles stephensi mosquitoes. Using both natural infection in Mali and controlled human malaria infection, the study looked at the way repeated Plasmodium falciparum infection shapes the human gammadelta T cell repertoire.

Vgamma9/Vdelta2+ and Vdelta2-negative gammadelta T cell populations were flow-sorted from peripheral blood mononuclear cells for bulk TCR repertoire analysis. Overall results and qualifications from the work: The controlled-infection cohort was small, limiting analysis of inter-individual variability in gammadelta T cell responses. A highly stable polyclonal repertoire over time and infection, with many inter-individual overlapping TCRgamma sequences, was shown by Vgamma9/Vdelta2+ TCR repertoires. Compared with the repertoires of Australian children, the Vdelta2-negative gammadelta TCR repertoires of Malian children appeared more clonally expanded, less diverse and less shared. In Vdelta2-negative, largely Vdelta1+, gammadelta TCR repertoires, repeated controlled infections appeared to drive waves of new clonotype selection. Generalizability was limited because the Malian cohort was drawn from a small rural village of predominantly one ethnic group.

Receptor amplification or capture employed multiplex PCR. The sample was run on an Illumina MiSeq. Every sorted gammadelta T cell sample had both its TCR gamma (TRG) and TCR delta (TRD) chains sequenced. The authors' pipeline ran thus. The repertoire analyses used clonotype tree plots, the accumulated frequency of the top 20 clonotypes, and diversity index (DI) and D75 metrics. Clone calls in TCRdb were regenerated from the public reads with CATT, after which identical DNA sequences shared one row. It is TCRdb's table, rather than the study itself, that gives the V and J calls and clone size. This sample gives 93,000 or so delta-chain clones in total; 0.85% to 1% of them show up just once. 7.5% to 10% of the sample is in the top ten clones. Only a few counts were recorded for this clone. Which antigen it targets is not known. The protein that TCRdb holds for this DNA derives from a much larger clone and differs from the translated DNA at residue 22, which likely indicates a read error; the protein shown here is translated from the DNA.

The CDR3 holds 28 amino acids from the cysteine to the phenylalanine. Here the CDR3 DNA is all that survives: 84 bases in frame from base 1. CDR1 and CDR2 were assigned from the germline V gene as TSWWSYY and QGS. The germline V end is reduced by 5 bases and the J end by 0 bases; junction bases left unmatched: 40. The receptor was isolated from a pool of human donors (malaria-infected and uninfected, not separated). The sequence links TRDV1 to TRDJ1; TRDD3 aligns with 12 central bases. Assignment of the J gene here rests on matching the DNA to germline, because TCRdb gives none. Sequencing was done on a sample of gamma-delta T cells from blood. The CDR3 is CALGTFLRPGGYGAEISMPLAHTDKLIF. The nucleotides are TGTGCTCTTGGGACCTTCCTACGTCCTGGGGGATACGGAGCCGAGATATCTATGCCCCTAGCTCACACCGATAAACTCATCTTT.